Listed below are T cell receptor beta chains from one sample, sequenced in a study of blood T cell repertoires in COVID-19. The assay was immunoSEQ multiplex PCR, and TCRdb's table has in-frame clones only and misses some. This sample has 200,000 to 300,000 clones, with approximately 86% found just once. The source material was peripheral blood. The receptors stem from a man aged 40-50 years who had recovered from COVID-19. The CDR3 runs from the conserved cysteine through the conserved F or W. D genes are given only for firm matches. Rows give clone size only sometimes, using once, few, many, or a class for an expanded clone.

>.|TRBV19|.|TRBJ2-7
TGTGCCAGTAGGGGTGATGCGGGCAATAGCGAGCAGTACTTC
CASRGDAGNSEQYF
>.|TRBV2|TRBD2|TRBJ2-1
TGTGCCAGCAGTGTAGGGACTAGGGTGCCCAATGAGCAGTTCTTC
CASSVGTRVPNEQFF
>.|TRBV3-1/TRBV3-2|.|TRBJ2-1
TGTGCCAGCAGCCAAGACGGGTCTTACAATGAGCAGTTCTTC
CASSQDGSYNEQFF
>.|TRBV6-5|.|TRBJ2-1
TGTGCCAGCAGTCCCCCTGCAGGGGACTACAATGAGCAGTTCTTC
CASSPPAGDYNEQFF
>.|TRBV3-1/TRBV3-2|TRBD2|TRBJ2-2
TGTGCCAGCAGCCAAGATTACGGACTAGCGGGAGTGCGGACCGGGGAGCTGTTTTTT
CASSQDYGLAGVRTGELFF
>.|TRBV7-3|TRBD2|TRBJ2-3
TGTGCCAGCAGCCTAGCGGGAGGGCTGGTGGATACGCAGTATTTT
CASSLAGGLVDTQYF
>.|TRBV6-5|TRBD2|TRBJ2-3
TGTGCCAGCAGTTACAGCGGGAGGGCCGCAGATACGCAGTATTTT
CASSYSGRAADTQYF
>.|TRBV10-2|.|TRBJ2-7
TGCGCCAGCAGTGAGTCTACGGTAGATCCCTCCTACGAGCAGTACTTC
CASSESTVDPSYEQYF
>.|TRBV2|TRBD1|TRBJ2-7
TGTGCCAGCCACTCGGGACAGGGGGCGCGTAAGCAGTACTTC
CASHSGQGARKQYF
>.|TRBV3-1/TRBV3-2|TRBD2|TRBJ2-3
TGTGCCAGCAGGGATCTAGCGGGGGGGAGTACAGATACGCAGTATTTT
CASRDLAGGSTDTQYF
>.|TRBV7-2|TRBD2|TRBJ2-2
TGTGCCAGCAGCTTAAGGGAGGGCGGGGAGCTGTTTTTT
CASSLREGGELFF
>.|TRBV27|.|TRBJ1-6
TGTGCCAGCAGTTTATCCGAGAACCCTTATAATTCACCCCTCCACTTT
CASSLSENPYNSPLHF
>.|TRBV10-3|.|TRBJ2-7
TGTGCCATCAGTGAGTCTAGCCCGGGTTCCCACGAGCAGTACTTC
CAISESSPGSHEQYF
>few|TRBV30|TRBD2|TRBJ2-5
TGTGCCTGGAGAGGAGGACTAGCGGGGGGAGAGACCCAGTACTTC
CAWRGGLAGGETQYF
>.|TRBV9|.|TRBJ1-2
TGTGCCAGCAGTTTACAAGATAACTATGGCTACACCTTC
CASSLQDNYGYTF
>.|TRBV5-4|.|TRBJ2-7
TGTGCCAGCAGCTTGGAGAAGGCTAGATCCTACGAGCAGTACTTC
CASSLEKARSYEQYF
>.|TRBV10-2|TRBD2|TRBJ2-7
TGCGCCAGCAGTGAGTTCCCCCGAGGAGCGGGGGGCTCGTACGAGCAGTACTTC
CASSEFPRGAGGSYEQYF
>.|TRBV6-6|TRBD1|TRBJ2-7
TGTGCCAGCAGTGACAGGGGGCCCTACGAGCAGTACTTC
CASSDRGPYEQYF
>.|TRBV27|TRBD1|TRBJ2-1
TGTGCCAGCAGGCTGGGTTGGACAGGGTACAATGAGCAGTTCTTC
CASRLGWTGYNEQFF